The 14 T cell receptor beta chains given below trace back to one sample, sequenced in a study of cytomegalovirus exposure and HLA in healthy donors. The PCR had 60 Vbeta and 13 Jbeta primers. Clones were sequenced by immunoSEQ multiplex PCR, and TCRdb holds only the in-frame ones, with some missing. The data contain about 150,000 clones, less than 85% of them singletons. The sequencing sample was made of PBMCs. These receptor sequences come from a woman aged 45-59 years in good health and CMV-seropositive.

The V gene is TRBV9, the J gene TRBJ1-1, with D uncertain. The V and J ends lost 3 bases and 10 bases respectively, with 13 bases between them. From germline, CDR1 is SGDLS and CDR2 YYNGEE. The CDR3 loop spans 12 amino acids. The CDR3 sequence: CASSAGGMGAFF. In DNA form, the CDR3 reads TGTGCCAGCAGCGCCGGCGGAATGGGAGCTTTCTTT. Using reference TRBV9 and TRBJ1-1 for the parts outside the CDR3, the full variable domain is DSGVTQTPKHLITATGQRVTLRCSPRSGDLSVYWYQQSLDQGLQFLIQYYNGEERAKGNILERFSAQQFPDLHSELNLSSLELGDSALYFCASSAGGMGAFFGQGTRLTVV.

The sample holds one count of this clone. The chain couples TRBV15 to TRBJ1-5, with a possible D match to TRBD1 (6 bases). Trimming took 3 bases from V and 6 from J, leaving 15 bases between them. Germline CDR1 and CDR2: LNHNV and YYDKDF (reference sequence). This CDR3 comprises 15 residues. CDR3 residues: CATSSARTVGQPQHF. DNA for the CDR3: TGTGCCACCAGCAGCGCCCGGACAGTCGGTCAGCCCCAGCATTTT.

The table lists this clone with a few counts. The genes are TRBV6-5 and TRBJ2-1, with TRBD2 identical over 8 bases. V gave up 3 bases and J gave up 7 bases; unmatched junction bases: 11. The CDR3 is 16 residues long. Germline V gene lookup returns CDR1 MNHEY and CDR2 SVGAGI. CDR3 bases: TGTGCCAGCAGTTATACAGCGGGGGCCGCTGGGAATGAGCAGTTCTTC. Amino acid sequence: CASSYTAGAAGNEQFF.

The rearrangement links TRBV21-1 to TRBJ2-7; the table's D call, TRBD1, was not checked against the DNA. TRBV21-1 is reported as a pseudogene. The CDR3 loop spans 15 amino acids. CDR3 DNA: TGTGCCAGCAGCAGGTCTCGGGACAGGGGCTACGAGCAGTACTTC. Translation: CASSRSRDRGYEQYF.

The CDR3 loop reads CASSQDRFSDTYYGYTF. CDR3 DNA sequence: TGTGCCAGCAGCCAAGATCGGTTTTCGGACACCTACTATGGCTACACCTTC. The V gene is TRBV4-2, the J gene TRBJ1-2, with D tentatively TRBD1 (5 bases). Trimming left V 0 bases short and J 3 bases short, with 17 bases between. This CDR3 is 17 amino acids long. Germline V gene sequence: CDR1 LGHNA, CDR2 YNFKEQ.

The chain joins TRBV9 to TRBJ2-7, with a possible D match to TRBD2 (6 bases). The germline gives CDR1 SGDLS, CDR2 YYNGEE. The CDR3 sequence is 15 residues long. The V gene lost 0 bases and the J gene lost 6 bases, with 16 bases spanning the gap. DNA for the CDR3: TGTGCCAGCAGCGTAGCTGGAGGGGCCCTTAGCGAGCAGTACTTC. This gives the protein CASSVAGGALSEQYF.

This clone has a single count. J is TRBJ1-3 and V is TRBV19, with D maybe TRBD1 (5 bases). Germline loops: CDR1 LNHDA, CDR2 SQIVND (reference sequence). The V and J ends lost 6 bases and 0 bases respectively, with 15 bases between them. The CDR3 covers 16 residues. CDR3 in DNA: TGTGCCAGTAGCTCCAGGGCGGAGAGCTCTGGAAACACCATATATTTT. Protein sequence: CASSSRAESSGNTIYF. Full variable domain (outside the CDR3, taken from reference TRBV19 and TRBJ1-3): DGGITQSPKYLFRKEGQNVTLSCEQNLNHDAMYWYRQDPGQGLRLIYYSQIVNDFQKGDIAEGYSVSREKKESFPLTVTSAQKNPTAFYLCASSSRAESSGNTIYFGEGSWLTVV.

V is TRBV5-8 and J is TRBJ2-3; 11 nucleotides match TRBD1. The CDR3 spans 16 residues. V lost 1 base to trimming and J lost 6 bases; unmatched junction nucleotides: 7. Germline assignment: CDR1 SGHTS and CDR2 YDEGEE. This CDR3 is CASSLLFGTGGDTQYF. CDR3 DNA: TGTGCCAGCAGCTTGTTGTTCGGGACAGGGGGGGATACGCAGTATTTT.

The chain has TRBV29-1 and TRBJ2-1; 11 nucleotides line up with TRBD2. This CDR3 is built from 13 residues. V lost 4 bases to trimming and J lost 7 bases; unmatched junction nucleotides: 3. Germline values: CDR1 SQVTM, CDR2 ANQGSEA. The CDR3 loop reads CSVAVAGGNEQFF. CDR3 sequence (DNA): TGCAGCGTTGCAGTAGCGGGGGGGAATGAGCAGTTCTTC.

J is TRBJ2-3 and V is TRBV9; D is possibly TRBD1 (6 bases). CDR1 SGDLS and CDR2 YYNGEE come from the germline V gene. The V gene lost 4 bases and the J gene lost 2 bases, with 14 bases spanning the gap. The CDR3 spans 15 residues. Here the CDR3 DNA reads TGTGCCAGCAGCCCCCTGGACAGTGTCACAGATACGCAGTATTTT. Its translation is CASSPLDSVTDTQYF.

The chain links TRBV9 to TRBJ1-1; 8 bases agree with TRBD1. This CDR3 region has 16 residues. Looked up from germline, CDR1 is SGDLS and CDR2 is YYNGEE. Trimming at V came to 3 bases and at J to 5 bases, leaving 12 bases not matched to a gene. CDR3: CASSEGGTGVWTEAFF. As DNA, the CDR3 is TGTGCCAGCAGCGAGGGAGGGACAGGTGTTTGGACTGAAGCTTTCTTT.

The V and J genes are TRBV19 and TRBJ2-3, with D perhaps TRBD1 (6 bases). Germline CDR1 is LNHDA and CDR2 is SQIVND (reference sequence). Trimming stripped 5 bases from V and 2 bases from J, with 8 bases between. The CDR3 runs to 13 residues. The CDR3 DNA follows: TGTGCCAGTAGTGACAGGCCCACAGATACGCAGTATTTT. Translation: CASSDRPTDTQYF.

The rearrangement links TRBV7-8 to TRBJ2-7; 7 bases are shared with TRBD1. The V gene end was trimmed by 1 base and the J gene end by 2 bases; junction bases not matched to a gene: 8. Germline V gene data show CDR1 as SGHVS and CDR2 as FQNEAQ. CDR3 length equals 16 residues. The CDR3, as DNA: TGTGCCAGCAGCTTAGGAAACCGGGACAGCACCTACGAGCAGTACTTC. Residues: CASSLGNRDSTYEQYF.

In this sample, this clone turned up once. The V gene is TRBV7-2, the J gene TRBJ2-2; TRBD1 matches 7 bases. The germline CDR1 and CDR2 sequences are SGHTA and FQGNSA. The J segment lost 4 bases and the V segment lost 4 bases, leaving 0 bases of the junction unmatched. CDR3 length equals 13 residues. CDR3 sequence: CASSWDSTGELFF. The CDR3 bases are TGTGCCAGCAGCTGGGACAGCACCGGGGAGCTGTTTTTT.